This entry lists 18 T cell receptor beta chains sequenced from one sample in a study of T cell changes during pregnancy in multiple sclerosis. Profiled with immunoSEQ multiplex PCR; TCRdb holds only in-frame clones, not every one. The table has 30,000 to 40,000 clones, about 89% seen once; the top ten hold approximately 6.1%. The input for sequencing was CD8+ T cells from peripheral blood mononuclear cells, taken in the second trimester of pregnancy. All receptors derive from a female donor with multiple sclerosis, enrolled in a pregnancy study.

The chain employs TRBV14 and TRBJ2-3; TRBD2 agrees at 10 bases. From germline, CDR1 is SGHDN and CDR2 FVKESK. The CDR3 runs to 19 residues. The V and J ends lost 4 bases and 3 bases, in that order; junction bases with no gene match: 16. CDR3 bases: TGTGCCAGCAGCCGCCTCAGAAAGCGGGAGGGCCAGAGGACAGATACGCAGTATTTT. Its translation: CASSRLRKREGQRTDTQYF.

J is TRBJ2-6 and V is TRBV9; TRBD1 agrees at 7 bases. V was clipped by 4 bases and J by 0 bases; unmatched bases: 13. CDR1 is SGDLS and CDR2 is YYNGEE in the germline V gene. There are 19 residues in the CDR3. The CDR3 spells CASSLKNRGTRSGANVLTF. CDR3 nucleotide sequence: TGTGCCAGCAGCTTGAAGAACAGGGGAACACGCTCTGGGGCCAACGTCCTGACTTTC. Full variable domain (remainder filled in from reference TRBV9 and TRBJ2-6): DSGVTQTPKHLITATGQRVTLRCSPRSGDLSVYWYQQSLDQGLQFLIQYYNGEERAKGNILERFSAQQFPDLHSELNLSSLELGDSALYFCASSLKNRGTRSGANVLTFGAGSRLTVL.

This clone was found once. The chain uses TRBV25-1 and TRBJ1-1; D is undetermined. V lost 6 bases, J lost 7 bases, and 9 bases lay in between. There are 11 residues in the CDR3. Germline V gene sequence: CDR1 MGHDK, CDR2 SYGVNS. CDR3 DNA sequence: TGTGCCAGCAGGACCGGCGGTGAAGCTTTCTTT. It is translated as CASRTGGEAFF.

The chain recombines TRBV5-1 with TRBJ2-7, with 10 nucleotides matching TRBD1. Trimming removed 0 bases from V and 5 bases from J; junction bases left unmatched: 5. The CDR3 has 15 amino acids. The V gene's germline CDR1 is SGHRS and CDR2 YFSETQ. Here the CDR3 DNA reads TGCGCCAGCAGCTTGGGGTGGACAGGGGGAGACGAGCAGTACTTC. This codes for CASSLGWTGGDEQYF.

The chain is built from TRBV6-6 and TRBJ2-1, with TRBD2 identical over 11 bases. In germline, CDR1 is MNHNY, CDR2 SVGAGI (reference sequence). The ends lost 7 bases at V and 7 bases at J; junction bases unmatched: 9. The CDR3 covers 15 residues. For the CDR3, the DNA is TGTGCCAGCACCACAACTAGCGGGAGTTGGAATGAGCAGTTCTTC. It specifies CASTTTSGSWNEQFF.

The rearrangement uses TRBV6-6 and TRBJ1-1; no firm D call. Germline V gene lookup returns CDR1 MNHNY and CDR2 SVGAGI (reference sequence). The CDR3 runs to 12 residues. V lost 9 bases and J 8 bases, leaving 16 bases between the germline ends. The CDR3 nucleotides are TGTGCCAGTTCGAGGGAGGCTAACGAAGCTTTCTTT. Its translation: CASSREANEAFF.

The rearrangement links TRBV6-1 to TRBJ1-2; 9 bases map to TRBD1. This CDR3 is 14 amino acids long. The junction had 10 bases not matched to a gene; V was cut back by 1 base and J by 13 bases. The V gene's germline CDR1 is MNHNS and CDR2 SASEGT. The CDR3 here is CASSEEGTGRKGTF. The DNA for the CDR3 is TGTGCCAGCAGTGAAGAAGGGACAGGGAGAAAGGGCACCTTC.

Only one count was recorded for this clone. The rearrangement links TRBV6-5 to TRBJ2-3; possibly TRBD1 for D (5 bases). This CDR3 is 14 amino acids long. Germline V gene sequence: CDR1 MNHEY, CDR2 SVGAGI. V was pared by 6 bases and J by 0 bases, with 10 bases between. The CDR3 loop is CASSLPGSTDTQYF. CDR3 DNA sequence: TGTGCCAGCAGCCTCCCAGGGAGCACAGATACGCAGTATTTT.

The chain couples TRBV10-3 to TRBJ2-1, with 9 bases fitting TRBD2. There are 13 residues in the CDR3. CDR1 is ENHRY and CDR2 is SYGVKD in the germline V gene. Germline trimming cut 8 bases from V and 8 bases from J; bases unmatched to any gene: 7. CDR3 protein: CAIGAGGSDEQFF. CDR3 in DNA: TGTGCCATCGGCGCGGGAGGGAGCGATGAGCAGTTCTTC.

Written as DNA, the CDR3 is TGTGCCAGCGGGACTAGCAACGGCGGGGAGCTGTTTTTT. Amino acid sequence: CASGTSNGGELFF. The rearrangement joins TRBV7-3 to TRBJ2-2, with TRBD2 identical over 9 bases. There are 13 residues in the CDR3. The germline V gene encodes CDR1 SGHTA and CDR2 FQGTGA. V dropped 8 bases and J dropped 7; count of bases not matched to a gene: 5.

In its sample, this clone was seen once. The chain is built from TRBV28 and TRBJ1-5; D may be TRBD1 (5 bases). There are 15 residues in the CDR3. The germline CDR1 and CDR2 sequences are MDHEN and SYDVKM. V was shortened by 8 bases and J by 0 bases, with 14 bases between the two germline ends. The CDR3 region is CASGATVFSNQPQHF. The CDR3, as DNA: TGTGCCAGCGGGGCTACAGTTTTTAGCAATCAGCCCCAGCATTTT.

This chain uses TRBV27 with TRBJ2-3, with D uncertain. With 5 bases removed from V and 3 bases from J, the gap between germline ends came to 21 bases. The germline gives CDR1 MNHEY, CDR2 SMNVEV (reference sequence). CDR3 length: 17 amino acids. CDR3 region: CASSPRFDSLDTDTQYF. In DNA, the CDR3 is TGTGCCAGCAGTCCCCGATTTGATAGCCTAGATACAGATACGCAGTATTTT.

The chain links TRBV2 to TRBJ2-1; 11 positions match TRBD2. CDR1 and CDR2 (germline): SNHLY, FYNNEI. This CDR3 is 14 amino acids long. J lost 8 bases, V lost 7 bases, and 7 bases had no gene match. For the CDR3, the DNA is TGTGCCAGCAAAACTAGCGGGAGCGTCTATGAGCAGTTCTTC. It is translated as CASKTSGSVYEQFF.

This sequence joins TRBV4-3 and TRBJ1-2; 7 bases agree with TRBD1. J gave up 8 bases and V 0 bases, and 6 bases lay outside the gene matches. CDR3 length: 14 amino acids. CDR1 LGHNA and CDR2 YSLEER come from the germline V gene. The CDR3 loop reads CASSQDSGGRGYTF. The CDR3 DNA follows: TGCGCCAGCAGCCAAGATTCAGGGGGTAGGGGCTACACCTTC.

Comment on this clone: This same CDR3 is encoded by further DNA sequences in the sample. V gene TRBV7-9 combines with J gene TRBJ2-7; 7 positions agree with TRBD1. The V gene end was trimmed by 4 bases and the J gene end by 3 bases; junction bases not matched to a gene: 3. The CDR3 totals 13 residues. Germline V lookup: CDR1 SEHNR, CDR2 FQNEAQ (reference sequence). CDR3 sequence: CASSYTGDYEQYF. For the CDR3, the DNA is TGTGCCAGCAGCTACACAGGGGACTACGAGCAGTACTTC.

This chain's CDR3 is CASTQGVEQFF. CDR3 nucleotides: TGTGCCAGCACTCAGGGGGTTGAGCAGTTCTTC. The chain has TRBV25-1 and TRBJ2-1; 7 nucleotides align to TRBD1. Germline V CDR1 and CDR2: MGHDK, SYGVNS. J gave up 9 bases and V 7 bases, and 3 bases lay outside the gene matches. The CDR3 is 11 amino acids.

The rearrangement joins TRBV5-1 to TRBJ2-7; D is undetermined. This CDR3 is built from 12 residues. V lost 1 base, J lost 3 bases, and 5 bases lay in between. CDR1 SGHRS and CDR2 YFSETQ come from the germline V gene. The CDR3 loop reads CASSLTGYEQYF. Written as DNA, the CDR3 is TGCGCCAGCAGCTTGACGGGCTACGAGCAGTACTTC.

This rearrangement joins TRBV15 to TRBJ1-5, with TRBD1 identical over 10 bases. CDR3 length equals 21 residues. Germline V gene lookup returns CDR1 LNHNV and CDR2 YYDKDF (reference sequence). V dropped 4 bases and J dropped 1; count of bases not matched to a gene: 19. The CDR3 protein is CATSTTVGGTGAQISNQPQHF. In DNA form, the CDR3 reads TGTGCCACCAGCACCACGGTAGGCGGGACAGGGGCCCAAATAAGCAATCAGCCCCAGCATTTT.